The clone carrying this T cell receptor beta chain came up once. These data are taken from a study of blood T cell repertoires in COVID-19. The method was immunoSEQ multiplex PCR; TCRdb's version includes in-frame clones alone and lacks a portion of them. The sample records 200,000 to 250,000 clones, around 80% being singletons. This CDR3 region has 16 residues. Looked up from germline, CDR1 is SGHTA and CDR2 is FQGNSA. With V trimmed by 1 base and J by 7 bases, 8 bases remained unmatched. V and J are TRBV7-2 and TRBJ1-3; TRBD1 aligns across 9 bases. Sequenced sample: PBMCs or T cells enriched from blood (not recorded which). The receptor's source is a man between 60 and 70 years old who had recovered from COVID-19. Written as DNA, the CDR3 is TGTGCCAGCAGCTTAGTAGCGGCGACAGGGGGGAACACCATATATTTT. This encodes CASSLVAATGGNTIYF.